This is a list of T cell receptor beta chains from one sample in a study of T cells in Graves' hyperthyroidism and ophthalmopathy. MiXCR, run by TCRdb on the multiplex PCR reads, gives a single entry per CDR3 protein. Among around 420,000 distinct CDR3 sequences listed, roughly an eighth were seen once. The specimen was blood. The receptors were sampled from a woman younger than 30 with Graves' hyperthyroidism. The conserved cysteine and the conserved F or W are not part of the CDR3 here.

j_call	v_call	cdr3_aa
TRBJ1-1	TRBV24-1	ATSDPRQGSTEAF
TRBJ2-7	TRBV10-3	AIRGDSIYGQY
TRBJ2-3	TRBV11-2	ASHPSLSTDTQY
TRBJ2-1	TRBV20-1	SAWEGSTYNEQF
TRBJ1-1	TRBV6-1	ASSRGSGNTEAF
TRBJ2-4	TRBV13	ASSFGKGLAKNIQY
TRBJ2-3	TRBV30	AWRGGGRVDTQY
TRBJ2-3	TRBV9	ASRPRGSHTDTQY
TRBJ2-3	TRBV3-1	ASSQARLAGDTQY
TRBJ2-2	TRBV9	ASSPLPDGAGELF
TRBJ1-1	TRBV9	ASSVGGGNMNTEAF
TRBJ2-5	TRBV5-5	ASRRQTQETQY
TRBJ1-2	TRBV11-2	ASSLEPSNYGYT
TRBJ1-1	TRBV29-1	SVEEGWNTEAF
TRBJ2-1	TRBV9	ASSTALIPRDRGSNEQF
TRBJ2-7	TRBV20-1	SARDTGHHEQY
TRBJ2-5	TRBV20-1	SVKIGGEETQY
TRBJ2-2	TRBV20-1	SAKTGAGGIPGELF
TRBJ2-7	TRBV3-1	ASTDGTRHEQY
TRBJ2-1	TRBV5-8	ASSLPTGDNEQF
TRBJ2-1	TRBV5-5	ASSWTEKYNEQF
TRBJ1-6	TRBV11-2	ASSLEGDYNSPLH
TRBJ2-3	TRBV2	ASSTTSVLITDTQY
TRBJ2-7	TRBV6-1	ASSEEPILSYEQY
TRBJ1-3	TRBV13	ASSLRQGNTIY
TRBJ2-1	TRBV18	ASSPGASYNEQF
TRBJ1-1	TRBV7-9	ASSPYGGIDTEAF
TRBJ1-1	TRBV27	ASSPQGTLNTEAF
TRBJ1-6	TRBV2	ASSERAGGRTNSPLH
TRBJ2-2	TRBV10-3	AISALAGNTGELF
TRBJ1-5	TRBV20-1	SAIGQGAWGSYQPQH
TRBJ2-3	TRBV5-6	ASTERTPDASGTDTQY
TRBJ2-2	TRBV30	AWHRRATGELF
TRBJ2-3	TRBV19	ASAGQGDTDTQY
TRBJ1-1	TRBV6-1	ASSGQGTNTEAF
TRBJ2-1	TRBV20-1	SAPGREEVERQF
TRBJ1-1	TRBV4-1	ASSQESGQGMNTEAF
TRBJ2-1	TRBV6-1	ASSSTGVEQF
TRBJ2-5	TRBV5-1	ASRTASLGGETQY
TRBJ2-7	TRBV7-9	ASSLVGWRGTYEQY
TRBJ2-1	TRBV20-1	SASARGQTLGNEQF
TRBJ1-5	TRBV6-1	ASRIGGVGNQPQH
TRBJ1-1	TRBV18	ASSGTGGVEAF
TRBJ1-1	TRBV29-1	SVELTGQLNTEAF
TRBJ2-7	TRBV7-8	ASSWALAGVYEQY
TRBJ1-4	TRBV30	AWSVTSGPGEKLF
TRBJ2-3	TRBV7-2	ASSLVAVSTDTQY
TRBJ2-1	TRBV20-1	SARRGRGENEQF